Each of the 25 T cell receptor beta chains below was sequenced from the same sample in a study of cytomegalovirus exposure and HLA in healthy donors. 13 Jbeta primers and 60 Vbeta primers were used for the PCR. Data came from immunoSEQ multiplex PCR; TCRdb stores just in-frame clones and leaves some out. The table includes about 180,000 clones, 70% to 80% detected once. Sequences were obtained from PBMCs. All receptors come from a woman in her thirties or forties in good health and CMV-seronegative.

The J gene is TRBJ1-1, the V gene TRBV19; 9 positions agree with TRBD1. Germline-derived CDR1 and CDR2 are LNHDA and SQIVND (reference sequence). V was pared by 6 bases and J by 1 base, with 3 bases of the junction left unmatched. CDR3 size: 14 residues. Here the CDR3 DNA reads TGTGCCAGTAGAGAACAGGGGGCGAACACTGAAGCTTTCTTT. Residues: CASREQGANTEAFF.

The table lists this clone with many counts. The chain carries TRBV13 and TRBJ1-1, with D possibly matching TRBD1 (6 bases). The germline gives CDR1 PRHDT, CDR2 FYEKMQ (reference sequence). Trimming left V 0 bases short and J 6 bases short, with 11 bases between. This CDR3 has 14 residues. CDR3 protein: CASSLGTRGPEAFF. The CDR3 nucleotides read TGTGCCAGCAGCTTAGGCACCAGGGGACCTGAAGCTTTCTTT. Complete variable domain (other parts from reference TRBV13 and TRBJ1-1): AAGVIQSPRHLIKEKRETATLKCYPIPRHDTVYWYQQGPGQDPQFLISFYEKMQSDKGSIPDRFSAQQFSDYHSELNMSSLELGDSALYFCASSLGTRGPEAFFGQGTRLTVV.

This chain joins TRBV6-1 and TRBJ1-5; D gene uncertain. Trimming removed 7 bases at V and 5 bases at J, with 12 bases between. The CDR3 sequence is 13 residues long. Germline V gene sequence: CDR1 MNHNS, CDR2 SASEGT. The chain's CDR3 is CASTPWEYQPQHF. As DNA, the CDR3 is TGTGCCAGCACCCCCTGGGAGTATCAGCCCCAGCATTTT.

J is TRBJ2-2 and V is TRBV10-3, with D tentatively TRBD2 (6 bases). Germline CDR1 and CDR2: ENHRY and SYGVKD. This CDR3 spans 15 amino acids. Trimming removed 6 bases from V and 2 bases from J, with 13 bases in between. In DNA form, the CDR3 reads TGTGCCATCAGGCCCGGGACTCCTAACACCGGGGAGCTGTTTTTT. Protein product: CAIRPGTPNTGELFF.

The chain is built from TRBV9 and TRBJ2-2; D is undetermined. The CDR3 consists of 13 residues. V was clipped by 3 bases and J by 6 bases, with 9 bases between them. Germline V gene lookup returns CDR1 SGDLS and CDR2 YYNGEE. CDR3 sequence (DNA): TGTGCCAGCAGCGCCGCCGGGTCCGGGGAGCTGTTTTTT. Translating it yields CASSAAGSGELFF.

The gene calls are TRBV30 and TRBJ1-2; D might be TRBD1 (5 bases). The ends were cut back, 1 base at V and 8 bases at J, with 14 bases in the middle. Germline V CDR1 and CDR2: GTSNPN, SVGIG (reference sequence). CDR3 length: 13 amino acids. CDR3 loop: CAWSARGEEGYTF. The CDR3 DNA reads as TGTGCCTGGAGTGCGCGGGGGGAGGAGGGCTACACCTTC. The variable domain in full, completed from reference TRBV30 and TRBJ1-2, reads SQTIHQWPATLVQPVGSPLSLECTVEGTSNPNLYWYRQAAGRGLQLLFYSVGIGQISSEVPQNLSASRPQDRQFILSSKKLLLSDSGFYLCAWSARGEEGYTFGSGTRLTVV.

The chain couples TRBV7-2 to TRBJ2-1; D might be TRBD1 (5 bases). The CDR3 is made up of 16 amino acids. From germline, CDR1 is SGHTA and CDR2 FQGNSA. The V end was cut by 5 bases, the J end by 0 bases, with 14 bases between. Here the CDR3 DNA reads TGTGCCAGCAGCCGTCAGGGCTTGATCTCCTACAATGAGCAGTTCTTC. Amino acids: CASSRQGLISYNEQFF.

The chain uses TRBV7-9 and TRBJ2-7; no clear D gene. The CDR3 extends over 12 amino acids. The V gene's germline CDR1 is SEHNR and CDR2 FQNEAQ (reference sequence). V was trimmed by 1 base and J by 7 bases, leaving 8 bases between them. CDR3 nucleotide sequence: TGTGCCAGCAGCTTAGTGGCAGATGAGCAGTACTTC. Translated, it gives CASSLVADEQYF.

The chain joins TRBV15 to TRBJ2-5; tentative D call: TRBD2 (7 bases). The V end was cut by 2 bases, the J end by 2 bases, with 18 bases between. This CDR3 region has 17 residues. Germline V gives CDR1 LNHNV, CDR2 YYDKDF (reference sequence). As DNA, the CDR3 is TGTGCCACCAGCAGAATCGCTGGCGGGGGCTTTCAAGAGACCCAGTACTTC. It codes for CATSRIAGGGFQETQYF.

The rearrangement links TRBV14 to TRBJ2-1; 9 bases line up with TRBD2. With V trimmed by 4 bases and J by 12 bases, 13 bases remained unmatched. The germline V gene encodes CDR1 SGHDN and CDR2 FVKESK. This CDR3 comprises 15 residues. The CDR3 sequence is CASSPLAGNTVGQFF. The CDR3 DNA reads as TGTGCCAGCAGCCCGCTAGCGGGGAACACCGTGGGGCAGTTCTTC.

The CDR3 loop is CASGVNTEAFF. CDR3 in DNA: TGTGCCAGCGGAGTGAACACTGAAGCTTTCTTT. The gene calls are TRBV6-1 and TRBJ1-1; D is ambiguous. CDR3 size: 11 residues. V lost 8 bases and J lost 0, with 4 bases in between. CDR1 and CDR2 from the germline V gene are MNHNS and SASEGT.

In this sample, this clone turned up once. The V gene is TRBV4-1, the J gene TRBJ2-7; tentatively, D is TRBD1 (5 bases). Per germline, CDR1 MGHRA and CDR2 YSYEKL. Trimming shortened V by 1 base and J by 2 bases, and 9 bases separated the two germline ends. The CDR3 covers 14 residues. The CDR3 loop is CASSQALTAYEQYF. The DNA of the CDR3 is TGCGCCAGCAGCCAAGCCCTGACAGCCTACGAGCAGTACTTC.

This chain connects TRBV6-1 to TRBJ1-3, with no clear D. CDR3 size: 15 residues. The V and J ends lost 1 base and 4 bases respectively, with 11 bases between them. Germline V gene data show CDR1 as MNHNS and CDR2 as SASEGT. In DNA form, the CDR3 reads TGTGCCAGCAGTGAAGGAAGCCCGAGAGGAAACACCATATATTTT. It translates to CASSEGSPRGNTIYF.

V gene TRBV7-9 combines with J gene TRBJ2-2; a weak D match, TRBD1 (5 bases). This CDR3 contains 14 residues. V lost 6 bases and J 0 bases, leaving 8 bases between the germline ends. Germline CDR1 reads SEHNR; CDR2 reads FQNEAQ (reference sequence). CDR3 nucleotides: TGTGCCAGCAGGGACATGACGAACACCGGGGAGCTGTTTTTT. As protein: CASRDMTNTGELFF.

This clone has just a few counts. The chain employs TRBV2 and TRBJ2-7; 7 bases map to TRBD2. Trimming removed 9 bases from V and 6 bases from J; junction bases left unmatched: 8. CDR3 length: 12 residues. Germline CDR1 reads SNHLY; CDR2 reads FYNNEI. CDR3 in amino acids: CARRQREGEQYF. The CDR3, as DNA: TGTGCCAGGAGACAGAGGGAGGGCGAGCAGTACTTC.

CDR3 nucleotides: TGTGCCACCAGCAGAGGGGACCCGGGACTTACCAATGAGCAGTTCTTC. Translation gives CATSRGDPGLTNEQFF. The chain has TRBV15 and TRBJ2-1, with D possibly being TRBD2 (6 bases). Germline values: CDR1 LNHNV, CDR2 YYDKDF (reference sequence). This CDR3 contains 16 residues. V was pared by 1 base and J by 6 bases, with 16 bases between.

This clone showed up just a few times. The chain employs TRBV28 and TRBJ2-1; D might be TRBD1 (6 bases). The CDR3 has 15 amino acids. V was shortened by 6 bases and J by 2 bases, with 14 bases between the two germline ends. Germline loops: CDR1 MDHEN, CDR2 SYDVKM. CDR3 nucleotides: TGTGCCAGCAGAAGCAGGGGAACGACCTACAATGAGCAGTTCTTC. This codes for CASRSRGTTYNEQFF.

V gene TRBV9 combines with J gene TRBJ1-2; D gene uncertain. The CDR3 totals 14 residues. Germline V gene lookup returns CDR1 SGDLS and CDR2 YYNGEE. The germline V and J ends were trimmed by 0 bases and 4 bases, with 10 bases remaining between them. This chain's CDR3 is CASSVAFDFYGYTF. As DNA, the CDR3 is TGTGCCAGCAGCGTAGCTTTTGACTTCTATGGCTACACCTTC.

V gene TRBV10-1 combines with J gene TRBJ2-3, with no clear D. The CDR3 has 13 residues. CDR1 is WNHNN, CDR2 SYGVQD, per germline (reference sequence). Trimming pared 7 bases from V and 3 bases from J, leaving 11 bases between. CDR3 coding DNA: TGCGCCAGCACCTCAGGAAGGACAGATACGCAGTATTTT. Translating gives CASTSGRTDTQYF.

This chain uses TRBV2 with TRBJ2-7; TRBD2 matches 13 bases. The V and J ends lost 5 bases and 5 bases, in that order; junction bases with no gene match: 9. The CDR3 sequence is 16 residues long. CDR1 and CDR2 from the germline V gene are SNHLY and FYNNEI. The DNA of the CDR3 is TGTGCCAGCAGTATACGGACTAGCGGGAGTAACAACGAGCAGTACTTC. It translates to CASSIRTSGSNNEQYF.

This clone was observed a few times. At the DNA level, this CDR3 is encoded by other sequences in the same sample as well. The V call is TRBV29-1, the J call TRBJ2-6; TRBD1 is a possible D gene (6 bases). V was cut by 4 bases and J by 2 bases, with 9 bases left in between. This CDR3 spans 14 amino acids. Looked up from germline, CDR1 is SQVTM and CDR2 is ANQGSEA. In DNA form, the CDR3 reads TGCAGCGTTGTAGGGGGAGCTGGGGCCAACGTCCTGACTTTC. It is translated as CSVVGGAGANVLTF.

Note on this clone: Relative to the germline gene, one junction end is altered; a read error may explain this. The chain carries TRBV6-5 and TRBJ1-5; D is undetermined. The CDR3 totals 14 residues. The germline V gene has CDR1 MNHEY and CDR2 SVGAGI. The CDR3 loop is CASSEVAGNRPQHF. CDR3 sequence (DNA): TGTGCCAGCAGTGAAGTGGCGGGCAATCGGCCCCAGCATTTT.

This clone has just a few counts. The chain joins TRBV5-1 to TRBJ1-1, with D maybe TRBD1 (5 bases). Trimming removed 0 bases from V and 4 bases from J, with 10 bases in between. The CDR3 covers 14 residues. The V gene's germline CDR1 is SGHRS and CDR2 YFSETQ. The CDR3 DNA sequence: TGCGCCAGCAGCTTGGGCGGGGCGAGCACTGAAGCTTTCTTT. Translated: CASSLGGASTEAFF.

The J gene is TRBJ2-5, the V gene TRBV7-2; TRBD2 matches 7 bases. V was clipped by 7 bases and J by 7 bases; unmatched bases: 9. The germline gives CDR1 SGHTA, CDR2 FQGNSA. The CDR3 loop spans 13 amino acids. The CDR3, as DNA: TGTGCCAGCATCCCGGGGAGGGAGGGGACCCAGTACTTC. Its protein is CASIPGREGTQYF.

The CDR3 DNA sequence: TGTGCCAGCAGTGTGGCTGAACGTGGAAACACCATATATTTT. It is translated as CASSVAERGNTIYF. The chain links TRBV25-1 to TRBJ1-3; D is ambiguous. V was cut by 4 bases and J by 3 bases, with 10 bases left in between. Germline-derived CDR1 and CDR2 are MGHDK and SYGVNS. The length of the CDR3 is 14 residues.